These 25 T cell receptor beta chains were sequenced from one sample in a study of regulatory T cells in long-lasting Graves disease. To make TCR beta libraries, researchers used iRepertoire HTBI primers and Arm-PCR of CDR3 regions. Each CDR3 protein gets one entry after TCRdb re-called the multiplex PCR reads with MiXCR. The profile shows hundreds of thousands of distinct CDR3 sequences, roughly 15% of them singletons. As to time point: newly diagnosed GD, antithyroid drugs for less than 3 months. From PBMCs, RNA was extracted and then used to make the TCR library. This specimen was peripheral blood mononuclear cells (PBMCs), taken at new diagnosis, from a patient treated with antithyroid drugs. The receptors were sampled from a female donor with Graves disease.

This clonotype has a count of ten or more. Mismatch with germline at one junction end may stem from a read error. The rearrangement joins TRBV5-1 to TRBJ1-5, with D unresolved. The V gene's germline CDR1 is SGHRS and CDR2 YFSETQ. This CDR3 has 13 amino acids. The CDR3 DNA reads TGTGCCAGCAGTTCCGGGGACAATCAGCCCCAGCATTTT. Translating gives CASSSGDNQPQHF.

This clonotype was counted many times. The V call is TRBV2, the J call TRBJ1-1; no clear D gene. Germline assignment: CDR1 SNHLY and CDR2 FYNNEI. The CDR3 is 13 amino acids. Trimming shortened V by 2 bases and J by 1 base, and 5 bases separated the two germline ends. CDR3 coding DNA: TGTGCCAGCAGTGAACCAGAGAACACTGAAGCTTTCTTT. Translating gives CASSEPENTEAFF.

This chain uses TRBV20-1 with TRBJ1-1; maybe TRBD1 (5 bases). The germline CDR1 and CDR2 sequences are DFQATT and SNEGSKA (reference sequence). This CDR3 has 12 residues. Trimming removed 6 bases at V and 2 bases at J, with 10 bases between. CDR3: CSAPQVNTEAFF. CDR3 sequence (DNA): TGCAGTGCGCCACAGGTTAACACTGAAGCTTTCTTT.

This clonotype was observed at least ten times. The chain employs TRBV7-9 and TRBJ2-1; D unclear. CDR1 SEHNR and CDR2 FQNEAQ come from the germline V gene (reference sequence). The CDR3 has 14 residues. With 5 bases removed from V and 0 bases from J, the gap between germline ends came to 8 bases. The chain's CDR3 is CASSRLASYNEQFF. In DNA form, the CDR3 reads TGTGCCAGCAGCCGGTTGGCCTCCTACAATGAGCAGTTCTTC.

There are many counts of this clonotype. This sequence joins TRBV20-1 and TRBJ2-7; the match to TRBD2 covers 7 bases. In germline, CDR1 is DFQATT, CDR2 SNEGSKA (reference sequence). The CDR3 loop spans 14 amino acids. With V trimmed by 2 bases and J by 0 bases, 4 bases remained unmatched. The CDR3 DNA reads as TGCAGTGCTAGATTGCGGGGGAGCTCCTACGAGCAGTACTTC. Protein sequence: CSARLRGSSYEQYF.

Concerning this clonotype: Germline is not matched at one junction end, which may reflect a read error. CDR3 sequence (DNA): TGTCCCAGCGAACCGGGGCTAGCAATGGAGACCCAGTACTTC. Translated, it gives CPSEPGLAMETQYF. The gene calls are TRBV2 and TRBJ2-5; D may be TRBD1 or TRBD2 (5 bases each). Germline-derived CDR1 and CDR2 are SNHLY and FYNNEI. The CDR3 sequence is 14 residues long.

With regard to this clonotype: This may arise from a read error, as a much more abundant clone is one base away. This likely comes from a read error, as the CDR3 has no conserved phenylalanine or tryptophan at its end. The V gene is TRBV10-3, the J gene TRBJ1-4, with 7 bases matching TRBD1. The CDR3 spans 17 residues. Per the germline V gene, CDR1 is ENHRY and CDR2 is SYGVKD. V trimming: 2 bases; J trimming: 5 bases; junction bases outside the gene matches: 11. The CDR3 DNA reads as TGTGCCATCAGTGAGCTGTGGGTCGGGACAGAAAATGAAAAACTGTTTCTT. Protein product: CAISELWVGTENEKLFL.

This sequence joins TRBV18 and TRBJ1-6; the D gene is possibly TRBD1 (6 bases). Germline V lookup: CDR1 KGHSH, CDR2 LQKENI. Between the trimmed V and J ends, which lost 4 bases and 4 bases, there was a span of 14 bases. CDR3 length equals 16 residues. The DNA of the CDR3 is TGTGCCAGCTCACTAAACAACAGGGAATATAATTCACCCCTCCACTTT. Translation gives CASSLNNREYNSPLHF.

This clonotype was seen ten or more times. The chain couples TRBV2 to TRBJ1-4, with 10 bases lining up with TRBD1. This CDR3 spans 15 amino acids. Trimming took 7 bases from V and 5 from J; bases not matched to a gene: 7. CDR1 is SNHLY, CDR2 FYNNEI, per germline. The CDR3 nucleotides read TGTGCCAGCAACCCGGACAGGGGGAGGAATGAAAAACTGTTTTTT. It encodes CASNPDRGRNEKLFF.

This clonotype was recorded many times. This chain joins TRBV2 and TRBJ2-1; D perhaps matches TRBD2 (5 bases). Germline values: CDR1 SNHLY, CDR2 FYNNEI. The CDR3 runs 15 residues. Trimming took 2 bases from V and 5 from J, leaving 13 bases between them. The CDR3 loop is CASSEWTTRHNEQFF. Here the CDR3 DNA reads TGTGCCAGCAGTGAATGGACCACTAGACACAATGAGCAGTTCTTC.

The chain couples TRBV4-2 to TRBJ2-2; 11 bases are a match to TRBD2. V shed 2 bases and J 1 base; nucleotides not matched to a gene: 12. CDR3 length: 20 amino acids. Germline CDR1 is LGHNA and CDR2 is YNFKEQ. DNA for the CDR3: TGTGCCAGCAGCCAACACCCGCTCCAAGGACTAGCGGGGAACACCGGGGAGCTGTTTTTT. This sequence encodes CASSQHPLQGLAGNTGELFF.

In this sample, this clonotype turned up many times. V gene TRBV10-3 combines with J gene TRBJ1-1, with TRBD1 as a possible D gene (6 bases). CDR1 and CDR2 from the germline V gene are ENHRY and SYGVKD. CDR3 length: 14 amino acids. The germline V and J ends were trimmed by 8 bases and 10 bases, with 23 bases remaining between them. The CDR3 sequence: CAIGLGDTRGGAFF. The CDR3 DNA reads TGTGCCATCGGATTGGGGGACACTCGTGGAGGAGCTTTCTTT.

The V and J genes are TRBV6-1 and TRBJ1-3; 8 positions agree with TRBD1. CDR1 is MNHNS, CDR2 SASEGT, per germline. The CDR3 is 16 residues long. Germline trimming cut 6 bases from V and 2 bases from J; bases unmatched to any gene: 9. CDR3 in amino acids: CASSPAQGVAGNTIYF. CDR3 nucleotides: TGTGCCAGCAGCCCCGCACAGGGGGTGGCTGGAAACACCATATATTTT.

This chain links TRBV19 with TRBJ1-1; a weak D match, TRBD1 (5 bases). This CDR3 contains 12 residues. The V gene lost 5 bases and the J gene lost 7 bases, with 11 bases spanning the gap. Germline values: CDR1 LNHDA, CDR2 SQIVND (reference sequence). The CDR3: CASSSGGSEAFF. Here the CDR3 DNA reads TGTGCCAGTAGTTCTGGGGGGAGTGAAGCTTTCTTT.

This clonotype has just a few counts. V usage is TRBV19 and J usage is TRBJ1-3; D ambiguous. CDR1 and CDR2 from the germline V gene are LNHDA and SQIVND (reference sequence). The CDR3 consists of 15 residues. V dropped 7 bases and J dropped 0 bases, with 13 bases sitting between them. The CDR3 region has the DNA TGTGCCAGTACTCATGACGGTCTCTCTGGAAACACCATATATTTT. Its translation is CASTHDGLSGNTIYF.

This clonotype came up many times. V usage is TRBV12-3 or TRBV12-4 and J usage is TRBJ2-7; 7 positions match TRBD2. CDR3 length: 14 amino acids. V dropped 6 bases and J dropped 0; count of bases not matched to a gene: 5. CDR3 nucleotide sequence: TGTGCCAGCAGCGTGGGAGGGAGCTCCTACGAGCAGTACTTC. This gives the protein CASSVGGSSYEQYF.

The rearrangement uses TRBV3-1 and TRBJ1-4, with 7 bases fitting TRBD1. V trimming: 3 bases; J trimming: 8 bases; junction bases outside the gene matches: 6. Per the germline V gene, CDR1 is LGHDT and CDR2 is YNNKEL (reference sequence). The CDR3 covers 14 residues. The CDR3 bases are TGTGCCAGCAGCCAGCGACAGGGTACCGAAAAACTGTTTTTT. It yields the protein CASSQRQGTEKLFF.

This clonotype has ten or more counts. The chain uses TRBV7-9 and TRBJ1-1, with a possible D match to TRBD1 (5 bases). Germline lookup yields CDR1 SEHNR and CDR2 FQNEAQ (reference sequence). Trimming pared 2 bases from V and 3 bases from J, leaving 10 bases between. The CDR3 extends over 14 amino acids. Here the CDR3 reads CASSLLAGDTEAFF. Here the CDR3 DNA reads TGTGCCAGCAGCTTACTTGCGGGGGACACTGAAGCTTTCTTT.

Only a few counts were recorded for this clonotype. The rearrangement links TRBV19 to TRBJ1-2; perhaps TRBD1 as D (5 bases). The CDR3 runs 13 residues. In germline, CDR1 is LNHDA, CDR2 SQIVND (reference sequence). The V gene lost 3 bases and the J gene lost 7 bases, with 12 bases spanning the gap. CDR3: CASSMTGRAGYTF. In DNA form, the CDR3 reads TGTGCCAGTAGTATGACCGGCAGGGCTGGCTACACCTTC.

The chain employs TRBV28 and TRBJ2-1, with 8 bases fitting TRBD2. The germline V gene encodes CDR1 MDHEN and CDR2 SYDVKM. The V gene end was trimmed by 6 bases and the J gene end by 7 bases; junction bases not matched to a gene: 14. The CDR3 extends over 16 amino acids. This CDR3 is CASSPRRSGSINEQFF. DNA for the CDR3: TGTGCCAGCAGCCCCCGGAGGAGCGGGAGTATTAATGAGCAGTTCTTC. Supplemented by reference TRBV28 and TRBJ2-1, the full variable domain reads DVKVTQSSRYLVKRTGEKVFLECVQDMDHENMFWYRQDPGLGLRLIYFSYDVKMKEKGDIPEGYSVSREKKERFSLILESASTNQTSMYLCASSPRRSGSINEQFFGPGTRLTVL.

This clonotype showed up many times. The gene calls are TRBV7-2 and TRBJ2-5, with TRBD2 as a possible D gene (7 bases). The CDR3 loop spans 14 amino acids. Germline V gene data show CDR1 as SGHTA and CDR2 as FQGNSA. Between the trimmed V and J ends, which lost 4 bases and 2 bases, there was a span of 11 bases. The CDR3 region is CASSWEGVQETQYF. CDR3 coding DNA: TGTGCCAGCAGCTGGGAGGGGGTGCAAGAGACCCAGTACTTC. The full variable domain, its missing parts supplied by reference TRBV7-2 and TRBJ2-5, is GAGVSQSPSNKVTEKGKDVELRCDPISGHTALYWYRQSLGQGLEFLIYFQGNSAPDKSGLPSDRFSAERTGGSVSTLTIQRTQQEDSAVYLCASSWEGVQETQYFGPGTRLLVL.

The J gene is TRBJ2-1, the V gene TRBV9, with D tentatively TRBD2 (6 bases). This CDR3 has 16 amino acids. Trimming left V 0 bases short and J 4 bases short, with 14 bases between. Per germline, CDR1 SGDLS and CDR2 YYNGEE. The chain's CDR3 is CASSVATSGLYNEQFF. DNA for the CDR3: TGTGCCAGCAGCGTAGCTACAAGCGGGCTGTACAATGAGCAGTTCTTC.

The genes are TRBV4-1 and TRBJ1-1, with a tentative D call TRBD1 (6 bases). Germline V gives CDR1 MGHRA, CDR2 YSYEKL. V lost 1 base to trimming and J lost 1 base, with 13 bases between them. CDR3 length: 16 residues. The CDR3, as DNA: TGCGCCAGCAGCCAAGTACAGGGAGACCCGAACACTGAAGCTTTCTTT. It codes for CASSQVQGDPNTEAFF.

A remark on this clonotype: This could be a read error, since a much larger clone is one nucleotide away. The DNA is omitted, as the CDR3 cannot be located on it reliably, and the CDR3 follows TCRdb's listing. The CDR3 loop is CASLIVAWGNQPRHF. This chain uses TRBV7-9 with TRBJ1-5. Germline CDR1 and CDR2: SEHNR and FQNEAQ (reference sequence). The CDR3 totals 15 residues, both ends included.

This clonotype was found many times. The rearrangement uses TRBV27 and TRBJ2-2; possible D gene TRBD1, 6 bases. Trimming pared 6 bases from V and 8 bases from J, leaving 19 bases between. The CDR3 is 15 amino acids. Germline lookup yields CDR1 MNHEY and CDR2 SMNVEV (reference sequence). For the CDR3, the DNA is TGTGCCAGCAGCCGACCGTTTGGGGGCAGTGGGGAGCTGTTTTTT. Encoded protein: CASSRPFGGSGELFF.